This T cell receptor beta chain was captured by sequencing in a study of T cells in localized non-small cell lung cancer. Study-level results: Of the tissues analyzed, uninvolved adjacent lung showed maximal T cell clonality, greater than tumor. Sequencing, confined to only one tumor region, leaves heterogeneity possible. Prolonged overall survival went with higher T cell density in the blood. Appearances in adjacent lung were noted for a median about 50 of the top 100 tumor clones.

The CDR3 has 13 residues. Trimming shortened V by 5 bases and J by 5 bases, and 11 bases separated the two germline ends. Germline V gene lookup returns CDR1 PRHDT and CDR2 FYEKMQ (reference sequence). Data came from immunoSEQ multiplex PCR; TCRdb stores just in-frame clones and leaves some out. Of some 22,000 clones listed, around 84% are singletons. In regard to this clone: Antigen: not known.

This clonotype was obtained from a man aged 40 to 70 with stage I lung adenocarcinoma. The chain couples TRBV13 to TRBJ2-3; maybe TRBD1 (6 bases). Sequenced material: peripheral blood, taken before any cancer treatment. CDR3 region: CASSPSTGDTQYF. The CDR3 nucleotides read TGTGCCAGCAGCCCATCGACAGGAGATACGCAGTATTTT.